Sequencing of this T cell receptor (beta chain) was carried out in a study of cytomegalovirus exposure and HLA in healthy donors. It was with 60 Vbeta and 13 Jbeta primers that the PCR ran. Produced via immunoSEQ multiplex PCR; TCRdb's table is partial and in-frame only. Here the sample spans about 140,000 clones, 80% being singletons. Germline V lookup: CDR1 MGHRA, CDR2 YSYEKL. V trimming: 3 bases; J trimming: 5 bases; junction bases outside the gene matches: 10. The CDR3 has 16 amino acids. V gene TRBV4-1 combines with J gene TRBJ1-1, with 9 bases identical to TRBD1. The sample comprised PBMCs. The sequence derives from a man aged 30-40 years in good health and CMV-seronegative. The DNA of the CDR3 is TGCGCCAGCAGCCATCTATTACCGGGACAGGGAACTGAAGCTTTCTTT. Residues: CASSHLLPGQGTEAFF.